These T cell receptor beta chains were read from a single sample in a study of shared clonotypes between healthy human individuals. The protocol was immunoSEQ multiplex PCR, while the TCRdb copy is restricted to in-frame clones and leaves out a portion. Among millions of clones listed, 85% to 95% were seen once. Sequencing was done on a sample of naive CD4+ T cells sorted from blood. Receptors were obtained from a man between 18 and 35 years old in good health. Each CDR3 is given with its conserved first and last residue. Each record gives: clone size, D gene, V gene, J gene, CDR3 DNA, CDR3 protein. A D gene is named only where the DNA matches it firmly. Expanded clones get a size class; other rows say once, few or many, or leave the size out.

>NA|TRBD2|TRBV11-3|TRBJ2-3
TGTGCCAGCAGCTTAGAGCAGGGAGGGACAGATACGCAGTATTTT
CASSLEQGGTDTQYF
>NA|NA|TRBV30|TRBJ1-2
TGTGCCTGGAGTGTACAAGGGCATGCTGGCTACACCTTC
CAWSVQGHAGYTF
>NA|NA|TRBV6-5|TRBJ2-3
TGTGCCAGCATTGGGTCCCTATTTGGAGATACGCAGTATTTT
CASIGSLFGDTQYF
>NA|NA|TRBV5-1|TRBJ1-1
TGCGCCAGCAGCGGAGACAGGTGGAACACTGAAGCTTTCTTT
CASSGDRWNTEAFF
>NA|NA|TRBV7-2|TRBJ1-4
TGTGCCAGCAGCTCCGTCCCAGGGATCAAACTGTTTTTT
CASSSVPGIKLFF
>once|NA|TRBV7-3|TRBJ2-3
TGTGCCAGCAGCTTAACCGGATTAGGTACGCAGTATTTT
CASSLTGLGTQYF
>NA|NA|TRBV19|TRBJ1-3
TGTGCCACCGACATGGACGGGATCTCTGGAAACACCATATATTTT
CATDMDGISGNTIYF
>once|NA|TRBV2|TRBJ1-1
TGTGCCAGCAGCCGAGAAGGGAAGCACACTGAAGCTTTCTTT
CASSREGKHTEAFF
>few|NA|TRBV6-5|TRBJ2-1
TGTGCCAGCAGTTACGGGGTAGAGCAGTTCTTC
CASSYGVEQFF
>NA|NA|TRBV20-1|TRBJ2-5
TGCAGTGCTAGAGGGTGGGAGACCCAGTACTTC
CSARGWETQYF
>NA|NA|TRBV7-3|TRBJ2-3
TGTGCCAGCAGCTTAACAAACGTCGGCACAGATACGCAGTATTTT
CASSLTNVGTDTQYF
>once|NA|TRBV7-2|TRBJ2-5
TGTGCCAGCAGCTTAGGGGGGATGGAAGAGACCCAGTACTTC
CASSLGGMEETQYF
>NA|NA|TRBV10-3|TRBJ2-2
TGTGCCATCACTCCGACCTCTCTCCTTGTCAACGGGGAGCTGTTTTTT
CAITPTSLLVNGELFF
>NA|NA|TRBV28|TRBJ1-6
TGTGCCAGCAGTTTATTGCCAGGCGATTCTAATTCACCCCTCCACTTT
CASSLLPGDSNSPLHF
>NA|NA|TRBV18|TRBJ2-3
TGTGCCAGCTCACCACCTTCAGAAGATACGCAGTATTTT
CASSPPSEDTQYF
>NA|NA|TRBV5-1|TRBJ1-2
TGCGCCAGCAGCGAGGGTAACTATGGCTACACCTTC
CASSEGNYGYTF
>NA|TRBD2|TRBV18|TRBJ2-7
TGTGCCAGCTCACCAACTAGCGGGGGCTCCTACGAGCAGTACTTC
CASSPTSGGSYEQYF
>NA|NA|TRBV6-6|TRBJ1-2
TGTGCCAGCAGACTTAACAGGGTAGACTATGGCTACACCTTC
CASRLNRVDYGYTF
>NA|TRBD1|TRBV6-5|TRBJ2-7
TGTGCCAGCAGTTTCGGACAGGGATCCTACGAGCAGTACTTC
CASSFGQGSYEQYF
>once|NA|TRBV11-2|TRBJ2-1
TGTGCCAGCAGCTTAGACGGCAGCTACAATGAGCAGTTCTTC
CASSLDGSYNEQFF
>NA|NA|TRBV6-5|TRBJ2-3
TGTGCCAGTTACAGGGCTAGCACAGATACGCAGTATTTT
CASYRASTDTQYF
>NA|NA|TRBV5-4|TRBJ2-7
TGTGCCAGCAGCTTGGAAGGGGGGACCTACGAGCAGTACTTC
CASSLEGGTYEQYF
>NA|TRBD1|TRBV7-8|TRBJ2-7
TGTGCCAGCAGCTTAAGGGGACAGGGATCCTACGAGCAGTACTTC
CASSLRGQGSYEQYF
>once|TRBD1|TRBV9|TRBJ2-7
TGTGCCAGCAGCACTGGACAGGGGGCCCAATTCAACGAGCAGTACTTC
CASSTGQGAQFNEQYF
>NA|TRBD2|TRBV6-1|TRBJ2-1
TGTGCCAGCAGTGAATACCCCACGAGCGGGATCTACAATGAGCAGTTCTTC
CASSEYPTSGIYNEQFF
>NA|TRBD2|TRBV4-3|TRBJ2-1
TGCGCCAGCAGCCAAGATGGGCTAGCGGGAGGGCCGAGAGAGCAGTTCTTC
CASSQDGLAGGPREQFF
>NA|NA|TRBV5-1|TRBJ2-2
TGCGCCAGCAGTCTGGCCCTAGCGAACACCGGGGAGCTGTTTTTT
CASSLALANTGELFF
>once|TRBD2|TRBV15|TRBJ2-6
TGTGCCACCGAGCGGGGTCGCCTCTCTGGGGCCAACGTCCTGACTTTC
CATERGRLSGANVLTF
>NA|NA|TRBV19|TRBJ2-5
TGTGCCAGTAGTGGGACGGCACAAGAGACCCAGTACTTC
CASSGTAQETQYF
>NA|TRBD2|TRBV4-3|TRBJ2-2
TGCGCCAGCAGCCAAGTGATCAGACTAGCGGAAGCGAACACCGGGGAGCTGTTTTTT
CASSQVIRLAEANTGELFF
>NA|NA|TRBV2|TRBJ2-1
TGTGCCAGTACACAGGGATCTGGGCGGAATAATGAGCAGTTCTTC
CASTQGSGRNNEQFF
>NA|NA|TRBV4-1|TRBJ1-2
TGCGCCAGCAGCCAAGATCAATCCCAGGGCAACTATGGCTACACCTTC
CASSQDQSQGNYGYTF
>NA|NA|TRBV28|TRBJ1-5
TGTGCCAGCAGTTCCCTGTGGGCCCAGCATTTT
CASSSLWAQHF
>NA|TRBD2|TRBV5-1|TRBJ2-3
TGCGCCAGCAGCTTACTAGCGGGAGTGGAAAATACGCAGTATTTT
CASSLLAGVENTQYF
>NA|NA|TRBV6-6|TRBJ2-7
TGTGCCAGCAGTCTTGGAGGTTGGGAAGAGCAGTACTTC
CASSLGGWEEQYF
>NA|NA|TRBV11-2|TRBJ2-2
TGTGCCAGCAGCTTATTGGCAGGGGACTACACCGGGGAGCTGTTTTTT
CASSLLAGDYTGELFF
>once|NA|TRBV28|TRBJ1-5
TGTGCCAGCAGTAACAGAGAGGTACATAGCAATCAGCCCCAGCATTTT
CASSNREVHSNQPQHF
>once|TRBD2|TRBV5-4|TRBJ2-2
TGTGCCAGCAGCTTGAATGCTGGCGGGAGGATCCTCGGGGAGCTGTTTTTT
CASSLNAGGRILGELFF
>NA|NA|TRBV5-1|TRBJ2-3
TGCGCCAGCAGCCCAACCTGGTCAGATACGCAGTATTTT
CASSPTWSDTQYF
>NA|NA|TRBV4-3|TRBJ1-3
TGCGCCAGCAGCCAAGATGCAGGGACTGGAAACACCATATATTTT
CASSQDAGTGNTIYF